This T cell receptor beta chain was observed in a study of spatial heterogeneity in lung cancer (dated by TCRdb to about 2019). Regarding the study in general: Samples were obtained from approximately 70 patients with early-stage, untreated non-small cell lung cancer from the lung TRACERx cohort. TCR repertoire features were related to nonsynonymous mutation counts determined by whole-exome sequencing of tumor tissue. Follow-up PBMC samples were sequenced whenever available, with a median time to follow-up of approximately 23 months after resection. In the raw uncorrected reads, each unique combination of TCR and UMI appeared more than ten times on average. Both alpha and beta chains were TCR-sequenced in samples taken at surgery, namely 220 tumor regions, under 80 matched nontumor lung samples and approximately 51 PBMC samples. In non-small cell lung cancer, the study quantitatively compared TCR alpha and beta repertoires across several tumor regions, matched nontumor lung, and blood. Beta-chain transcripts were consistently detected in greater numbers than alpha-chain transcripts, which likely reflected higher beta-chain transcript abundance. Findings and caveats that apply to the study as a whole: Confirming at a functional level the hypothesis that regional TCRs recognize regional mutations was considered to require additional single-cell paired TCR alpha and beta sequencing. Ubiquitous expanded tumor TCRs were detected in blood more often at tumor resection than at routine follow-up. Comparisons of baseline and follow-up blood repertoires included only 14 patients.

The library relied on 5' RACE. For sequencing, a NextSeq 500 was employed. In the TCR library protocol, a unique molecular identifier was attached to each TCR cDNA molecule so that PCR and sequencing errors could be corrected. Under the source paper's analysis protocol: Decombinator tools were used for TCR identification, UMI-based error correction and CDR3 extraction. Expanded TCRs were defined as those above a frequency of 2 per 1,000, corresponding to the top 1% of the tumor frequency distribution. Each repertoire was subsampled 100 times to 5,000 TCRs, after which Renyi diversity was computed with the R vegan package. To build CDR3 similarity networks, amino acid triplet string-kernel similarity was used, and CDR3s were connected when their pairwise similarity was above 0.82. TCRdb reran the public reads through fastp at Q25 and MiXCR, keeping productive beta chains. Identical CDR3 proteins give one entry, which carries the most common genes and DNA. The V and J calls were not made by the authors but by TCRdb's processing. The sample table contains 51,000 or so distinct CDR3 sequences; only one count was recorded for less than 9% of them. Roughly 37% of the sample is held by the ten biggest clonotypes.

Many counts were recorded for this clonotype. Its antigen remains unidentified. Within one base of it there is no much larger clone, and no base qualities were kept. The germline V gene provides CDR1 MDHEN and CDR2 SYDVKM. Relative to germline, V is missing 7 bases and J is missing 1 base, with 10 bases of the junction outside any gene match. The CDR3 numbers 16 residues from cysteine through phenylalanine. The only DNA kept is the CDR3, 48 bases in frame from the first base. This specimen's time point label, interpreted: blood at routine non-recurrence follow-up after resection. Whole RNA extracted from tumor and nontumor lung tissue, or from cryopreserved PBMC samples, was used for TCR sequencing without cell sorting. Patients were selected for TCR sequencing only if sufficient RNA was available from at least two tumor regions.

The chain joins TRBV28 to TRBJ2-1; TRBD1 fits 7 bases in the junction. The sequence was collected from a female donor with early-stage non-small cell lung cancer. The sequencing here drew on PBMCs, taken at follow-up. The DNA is TGTGCCAGCAAGCCCAGACAGGGTTTTTCCTACAATGAGCAGTTCTTC. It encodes CASKPRQGFSYNEQFF.